The 30 T cell receptor beta chains below all came from one sample that was sequenced in a study of CD8+CD57+ T cells in acquired aplastic anemia. The template for TCR beta VDJ and CDR3 sequence profiling was genomic DNA. TCRdb fed the reads into MiXCR, producing one record per CDR3 protein. The table shows approximately 180,000 distinct CDR3 sequences, with roughly 63% occurring only once. Before being chosen for sequencing, patients had shown CD8+CD57+ cell expansion by flow cytometry. The sample taken for sequencing was sorted CD4+, CD8+, or CD8+CD57+ T cells (not recorded which) from PBMCs. The source of these receptors is a human donor with aplastic anemia.

This chain connects TRBV7-2 to TRBJ2-6; TRBD1 or TRBD2 may be the D gene (5 bases each). CDR1 and CDR2 (germline): SGHTA, FQGNSA. The CDR3 totals 19 residues. The V end was cut by 5 bases, the J end by 0 bases, with 20 bases between. The chain's CDR3 is CASSLNRPGRPSGANVLTF. CDR3 nucleotides: TGTGCCAGCAGCCTGAATCGACCGGGACGCCCCTCTGGGGCCAACGTCCTGACTTTC.

This clonotype was found once. The CDR3 protein is CSVTDDPSSYEQYF. In nucleotides, the CDR3 is TGCAGCGTGACCGACGACCCAAGCTCCTACGAGCAGTACTTC. The chain joins TRBV29-1 to TRBJ2-7; no reliable D call. CDR3 length equals 14 residues. V was clipped by 6 bases and J by 0 bases, with 15 bases between them. Germline V gene data show CDR1 as SQVTM and CDR2 as ANQGSEA.

V usage is TRBV9 and J usage is TRBJ2-7, with D perhaps matching TRBD2 (5 bases). This CDR3 contains 14 residues. CDR1 and CDR2 from the germline V gene are SGDLS and YYNGEE. The germline V and J ends were trimmed by 4 bases and 5 bases, with 16 bases remaining between them. CDR3 in DNA: TGTGCCAGCAGCCCCCGTAGAGGGATCCACGAGCAGTACTTC. Protein product: CASSPRRGIHEQYF. Variable domain in full (rest from reference TRBV9 and TRBJ2-7): DSGVTQTPKHLITATGQRVTLRCSPRSGDLSVYWYQQSLDQGLQFLIQYYNGEERAKGNILERFSAQQFPDLHSELNLSSLELGDSALYFCASSPRRGIHEQYFGPGTRLTVT.

The CDR3 is CATSDPDRGPYEQYF. The CDR3 DNA reads TGTGCCACCAGTGACCCGGACAGGGGGCCCTACGAGCAGTACTTC. This chain links TRBV24-1 with TRBJ2-7, with 11 bases that match TRBD1. The CDR3 consists of 15 residues. With V trimmed by 4 bases and J by 2 bases, 3 bases remained unmatched. Germline V lookup: CDR1 KGHDR, CDR2 SFDVKD.

V usage is TRBV20-1 and J usage is TRBJ2-7, with D perhaps TRBD1 (5 bases). The CDR3 totals 13 residues. V lost 2 bases to trimming and J lost 6 bases, with 14 bases between them. In germline, CDR1 is DFQATT, CDR2 SNEGSKA (reference sequence). The CDR3 loop is CSARFQGSSEQYF. CDR3 sequence (DNA): TGCAGTGCTAGATTTCAGGGATCTAGCGAGCAGTACTTC.

In its sample, this clonotype was seen a few times. This chain connects TRBV11-2 to TRBJ1-6; D remains ambiguous. This CDR3 comprises 13 residues. Germline V lookup: CDR1 SGHAT, CDR2 FQNNGV. Trimming removed 4 bases from V and 6 bases from J, with 7 bases in between. CDR3 sequence (DNA): TGTGCCAGCAGCTCCACAGCTAATTCACCCCTCCACTTT. Protein sequence: CASSSTANSPLHF. Based on the CDR3 plus reference TRBV11-2 and TRBJ1-6, the full variable domain is EAGVAQSPRYKIIEKRQSVAFWCNPISGHATLYWYQQILGQGPKLLIQFQNNGVVDDSQLPKDRFSAERLKGVDSTLKIQPAKLEDSAVYLCASSSTANSPLHFGNGTRLTVT.

This chain uses TRBV29-1 with TRBJ2-7; no firm D call. There are 12 residues in the CDR3. Germline V lookup: CDR1 SQVTM, CDR2 ANQGSEA. V gave up 8 bases and J gave up 5 bases, with 16 bases separating them. CDR3 sequence (DNA): TGCAGCTTCGAAGGGAAGCTTCACGAGCAGTACTTC. Encoded protein: CSFEGKLHEQYF.

This rearrangement joins TRBV7-3 to TRBJ1-6; D remains ambiguous. V shed 8 bases and J shed 6 bases, with 11 bases lying between them. The CDR3 contains 13 residues. CDR1 and CDR2 from the germline V gene are SGHTA and FQGTGA. The CDR3 bases are TGTGCCAGCGAGAGACAAATTAATTCACCCCTCCACTTT. Translation: CASERQINSPLHF.

The genes are TRBV20-1 and TRBJ2-1; 8 positions match TRBD1. V dropped 5 bases and J dropped 6; count of bases not matched to a gene: 24. The CDR3 has 19 residues. CDR1 and CDR2 from the germline V gene are DFQATT and SNEGSKA (reference sequence). CDR3 loop: CSALPPIYDRGLGGNEQFF. The DNA for the CDR3 is TGCAGTGCTCTGCCCCCAATATATGACAGGGGATTAGGGGGCAATGAGCAGTTCTTC.

For this clonotype: The junction does not match germline at one end; this may be a read error. The chain has TRBV7-9 and TRBJ2-7, with TRBD1 matching over 10 bases. The V gene's germline CDR1 is SEHNR and CDR2 FQNEAQ (reference sequence). The CDR3 length is 14 residues. CDR3 in amino acids: CSSSLGDRGNEQYF. CDR3 coding DNA: TGTTCCAGCAGCTTAGGGGACAGGGGTAACGAGCAGTACTTC. The variable domain in full, with the rest retrieved from reference TRBV7-9 and TRBJ2-7, is DTGVSQNPRHKITKRGQNVTFRCDPISEHNRLYWYRQTLGQGPEFLTYFQNEAQLEKSRLLSDRFSAERPKGSFSTLEIQRTEQGDSAMYLCSSSLGDRGNEQYFGPGTRLTVT.

Note on this clonotype: One end of the junction fails to match germline, which may point to a read error. This chain links TRBV5-8 with TRBJ2-5, with D possibly matching TRBD2 (6 bases). There are 14 residues in the CDR3. Germline V gene data show CDR1 as SGHTS and CDR2 as YDEGEE. CDR3 region: CASSRGWRGETQYF. The CDR3, as DNA: TGCGCCAGCAGCCGAGGGTGGAGGGGTGAGACCCAGTACTTC.

This sequence joins TRBV29-1 and TRBJ2-5, with D perhaps TRBD1 (5 bases). This CDR3 is built from 12 residues. Between the trimmed V and J ends, which lost 4 bases and 2 bases, there was a span of 8 bases. The germline V gene encodes CDR1 SQVTM and CDR2 ANQGSEA. The CDR3, as DNA: TGCAGCGTTGGGGCAGGGCAAGAGACCCAGTACTTC. Protein: CSVGAGQETQYF. Full variable domain (outside the CDR3, taken from reference TRBV29-1 and TRBJ2-5): SAVISQKPSRDICQRGTSLTIQCQVDSQVTMMFWYRQQPGQSLTLIATANQGSEATYESGFVIDKFPISRPNLTFSTLTVSNMSPEDSSIYLCSVGAGQETQYFGPGTRLLVL.

This clonotype has a handful of counts. This sequence joins TRBV2 and TRBJ2-5, with TRBD1 as a possible D gene (5 bases). The germline V gene encodes CDR1 SNHLY and CDR2 FYNNEI. V lost 0 bases and J 9 bases, leaving 11 bases between the germline ends. The CDR3 covers 13 residues. The CDR3 nucleotides read TGTGCCAGCAGTGAAGCGGATCAGGGCGCCCAGTACTTC. Protein: CASSEADQGAQYF.

This clonotype was seen repeatedly, ten times or more. The rearrangement joins TRBV5-1 to TRBJ1-1; no reliable D call. Germline assignment: CDR1 SGHRS and CDR2 YFSETQ. The CDR3 spans 13 residues. Trimming cost V 0 bases and J 6 bases, with 9 bases left between them. Here the CDR3 DNA reads TGCGCCAGCAGCTTGGCGTTCGGGCCTGAAGCTTTCTTT. It is translated as CASSLAFGPEAFF.

The chain recombines TRBV14 with TRBJ2-7; 11 nucleotides line up with TRBD2. This CDR3 has 15 amino acids. Losses at the gene ends were 1 base for V and 3 bases for J; bases not matched to a gene: 2. Germline V gene lookup returns CDR1 SGHDN and CDR2 FVKESK. The CDR3 DNA follows: TGTGCCAGCAGCCAAGGTAGCGGGAGGGGCTACGAGCAGTACTTC. It is translated as CASSQGSGRGYEQYF.

This clonotype was observed a few times. This chain uses TRBV7-2 with TRBJ2-7; 8 bases align to TRBD1. Per germline, CDR1 SGHTA and CDR2 FQGNSA. Trimming removed 1 base from V and 2 bases from J; junction bases left unmatched: 4. The CDR3 has 15 amino acids. The DNA for the CDR3 is TGTGCCAGCAGCTTAGTACCGGGACAGGCCTACGAGCAGTACTTC. It encodes CASSLVPGQAYEQYF.

V is TRBV20-1 and J is TRBJ1-6; 7 nucleotides align to TRBD1. V trimming: 1 base; J trimming: 5 bases; junction bases outside the gene matches: 11. The germline CDR1 and CDR2 sequences are DFQATT and SNEGSKA (reference sequence). The CDR3 extends over 17 amino acids. CDR3 DNA: TGCAGTGCTAGAGGCACAGGGGTAAGCCGAGATAATTCACCCCTCCACTTT. The encoded protein is CSARGTGVSRDNSPLHF.

In this sample, this clonotype turned up a few times. This chain links TRBV10-2 with TRBJ1-6, with D possibly matching TRBD1 (5 bases). Trimming pared 6 bases from V and 7 bases from J, leaving 13 bases between. The CDR3 runs to 14 residues. Germline V gives CDR1 WSHSY, CDR2 SAAADI. DNA for the CDR3: TGCGCCAGCAGCCACTCTGGGGGAAATTCACCCCTCCACTTT. Translating it yields CASSHSGGNSPLHF.

This clonotype appeared once. This sequence joins TRBV24-1 and TRBJ2-2; TRBD2 might be the D (6 bases). CDR1 and CDR2 from the germline V gene are KGHDR and SFDVKD. The germline V and J ends were trimmed by 1 base and 0 bases, with 14 bases remaining between them. The CDR3 is 18 residues long. The CDR3 spells CATSDLIGLPSNTGELFF. Written as DNA, the CDR3 is TGTGCCACCAGTGATTTAATCGGACTACCCTCGAACACCGGGGAGCTGTTTTTT.

The CDR3 sequence: CASSPGGGHGTDTQYF. CDR3 coding DNA: TGTGCCAGCAGTCCCGGGGGGGGACACGGCACAGATACGCAGTATTTT. This sequence joins TRBV9 and TRBJ2-3; 8 nucleotides agree with TRBD2. Trimming took 5 bases from V and 1 from J; bases not matched to a gene: 9. CDR1 SGDLS and CDR2 YYNGEE come from the germline V gene. The CDR3 totals 16 residues.

About this clonotype itself: This may stem from a read error, because a much larger clone lies one nucleotide away. The rearrangement uses TRBV5-6 and TRBJ1-1; D not certain. The CDR3 has 13 amino acids. V lost 6 bases, J lost 0 bases, and 9 bases lay in between. Germline values: CDR1 SGHDT, CDR2 YYEEEE. This CDR3 reads CASILILNTEAFF. Written as DNA, the CDR3 is TGTGCCAGCATCCTTATCCTGAACACTGAAGCTTTCTTT.

A note on this clonotype: The junction shows a germline mismatch at one end, possibly a read error. The J gene is TRBJ1-1, the V gene TRBV5-1; 7 bases agree with TRBD1. Germline V lookup: CDR1 SGHRS, CDR2 YFSETQ. The CDR3 runs 14 residues. The CDR3 loop reads CASSRSGGDTEAFF. The CDR3 DNA reads TGCGCCAGCAGCAGATCAGGGGGGGACACTGAAGCTTTCTTC.

CDR3 residues: CASSWRTGKSYNEQFF. Written as DNA, the CDR3 is TGTGCCAGCAGCTGGAGGACAGGGAAGTCTTACAATGAGCAGTTCTTC. The chain joins TRBV7-6 to TRBJ2-1, with 8 nucleotides matching TRBD1. Per germline, CDR1 SGHVS and CDR2 FNYEAQ. This CDR3 is 16 amino acids long. The V segment lost 4 bases and the J segment 4 bases; nucleotides outside the gene matches: 9.

The chain is built from TRBV2 and TRBJ1-2; D gene ambiguous. The CDR3 covers 12 residues. V was clipped by 4 bases and J by 8 bases, with 11 bases between them. Germline loops: CDR1 SNHLY, CDR2 FYNNEI. CDR3 amino acids: CASSVVGRGYTF. CDR3 sequence (DNA): TGTGCCAGCAGTGTTGTGGGCCGGGGCTACACCTTC.

This sequence joins TRBV15 and TRBJ2-7; 8 bases line up with TRBD1. The CDR3 is 14 amino acids. From germline, CDR1 is LNHNV and CDR2 YYDKDF (reference sequence). The V segment lost 0 bases and the J segment 3 bases; nucleotides outside the gene matches: 1. CDR3 in DNA: TGTGCCACCAGCAGAGAGACAGGGGACTACGAGCAGTACTTC. Translation gives CATSRETGDYEQYF.

This clonotype was seen a single time. The chain joins TRBV10-3 to TRBJ1-6; 8 bases are shared with TRBD1. This CDR3 is built from 14 residues. Germline V gene data show CDR1 as ENHRY and CDR2 as SYGVKD. V lost 10 bases, J lost 11 bases, and 13 bases stayed unmatched. CDR3 residues: CASREQGENPPLHF. CDR3 nucleotide sequence: TGTGCCAGCAGGGAACAGGGGGAGAATCCACCCCTCCACTTT.

This clonotype occurred many times. The chain combines TRBV6-5 with TRBJ2-2; TRBD2 matches at 8 bases. V dropped 0 bases and J dropped 6; count of bases not matched to a gene: 6. This CDR3 contains 16 residues. The V gene's germline CDR1 is MNHEY and CDR2 SVGAGI. CDR3 loop: CASSYSSGGGSGELFF. As DNA, the CDR3 is TGTGCCAGCAGTTACTCGAGCGGGGGAGGGTCCGGGGAGCTGTTTTTT.

A note on this clonotype: An end of the junction does not agree with germline; a read error may underlie this. CDR3 sequence (DNA): TGTGCCAGTAGTGGCAAAGCGGGGAGCGATAACAATAAGCAGTTCTTC. Translated: CASSGKAGSDNNKQFF. The V gene is TRBV19, the J gene TRBJ2-1, with 7 bases aligning to TRBD2. The CDR3 totals 16 residues. CDR1 and CDR2 from the germline V gene are LNHDA and SQIVND (reference sequence).

This clonotype was observed a single time. The chain carries TRBV10-3 and TRBJ1-6; D unresolved. With 3 bases removed from V and 8 bases from J, the gap between germline ends came to 20 bases. The CDR3 contains 17 residues. Germline V gene lookup returns CDR1 ENHRY and CDR2 SYGVKD. The CDR3 protein is CAISDQVGQKLYSPLHF. DNA for the CDR3: TGTGCCATCAGTGACCAGGTCGGGCAGAAACTCTATTCACCCCTCCACTTT.

The chain links TRBV9 to TRBJ2-7; D is perhaps TRBD1 (7 bases). The CDR3 extends over 13 amino acids. V was trimmed by 2 bases and J by 4 bases, leaving 10 bases between them. Germline V lookup: CDR1 SGDLS, CDR2 YYNGEE. The CDR3 is CASSVGGQYEQYF. The CDR3 region has the DNA TGTGCCAGCAGCGTCGGGGGACAGTACGAGCAGTACTTC.